The present T cell receptor beta chain was sequenced within a study of T cell responses to AZD1222 COVID-19 vaccine. Germline V CDR1 and CDR2: LNHDA, SQIVND (reference sequence). The CDR3 consists of 14 residues. The V and J ends lost 4 bases and 12 bases respectively, with 21 bases between them. Here immunoSEQ multiplex PCR was the method, and the copy in TCRdb shows in-frame clones only, minus some. Found here are tens of thousands of clones, over 85% of them singletons; the top ten hold approximately 3%. In the case of this clone: Antigen specificity is unknown.

Points from the study as a whole: Within unmutated variant regions lay the reported targets of nearly half of spike-specific TCRs.

The TCR originated in an adult in good health. The chain joins TRBV19 to TRBJ1-1; a weak D match, TRBD1 (6 bases). The input for sequencing was peripheral blood, taken on day 0 of AZD1222 vaccination. The CDR3 DNA is TGTGCCAGTAGTAGGGGCGGGCAGAGGGGGATGACTTTCTTT. Its protein product is CASSRGGQRGMTFF.